This TCR beta chain was retrieved from a study of blood T cell repertoires in COVID-19. Data came from immunoSEQ multiplex PCR; TCRdb stores just in-frame clones and leaves some out. The sample lists roughly 150,000 clones; roughly 83% were seen once. V shed 1 base and J shed 1 base, with 8 bases lying between them. CDR3 size: 15 residues. Germline V gives CDR1 LNHDA, CDR2 SQIVND (reference sequence). The chain recombines TRBV19 with TRBJ1-5; maybe TRBD1 (5 bases). This sequence originates from a man aged 65 to 85 who had been exposed to COVID-19. The sequencing input was PBMCs or T cells enriched from blood (not recorded which). DNA of the CDR3: TGTGCCAGTAGTATAGGAGGACAAAGCAATCAGCCCCAGCATTTT. Amino acid sequence: CASSIGGQSNQPQHF.